This record looks at one T cell receptor beta chain sequence and its context. Produced via immunoSEQ multiplex PCR; TCRdb's table is partial and in-frame only. Among about 32,000 clones listed, roughly 89% were seen once. The data belong to a study of OX40 agonist ivuxolimab in advanced cancers. This TCR was recovered from an adult with an advanced solid tumor such as melanoma, head and neck, liver or kidney cancer. The sequencing here drew on CD4+ or CD8+ T cells sorted from blood, taken in a trial of the OX40 agonist ivuxolimab.

The CDR3 region has the DNA TGTGCCAGCAGCCCTAGCGGGGCGAACACCGGGGAGCTGTTTTTT. Protein sequence: CASSPSGANTGELFF. V gene TRBV9 combines with J gene TRBJ2-2, with 9 bases identical to TRBD2. The CDR3 runs 15 residues. Germline CDR1 reads SGDLS; CDR2 reads YYNGEE. V shed 4 bases and J 0 bases; nucleotides not matched to a gene: 1.